This TCR beta chain was profiled in a study of T cell changes during pregnancy in multiple sclerosis (dated 2019 in TCRdb). Some background on the complete study: The study examined how the T cell repertoire changed over the course of pregnancy in women with multiple sclerosis.

The junction carries 11 bases between V and J, which are trimmed by 5 bases and 0 bases respectively. The CDR3 starts with the cysteine, ends with the phenylalanine, and has 15 residues. The retained sequence is limited to the CDR3, 45 bases, with the frame set at the first base. Based on the germline V gene, the CDR1 and CDR2 sequences are MNHNS and SASEGT. As to this clone: Its antigen is still unknown. No much larger clonotype is one base removed from it; base qualities were not supplied.

Library preparation used the immunoSEQ multiplex PCR assay. TCRdb mirrors the immuneACCESS table, restricted to in-frame sequences. Some clones are absent from its copies; in checked studies, under half trace to an unresolved V gene, and the reason for the others is unknown. For this sample the table gives about 56,000 clones, of which roughly 89% were detected only once. The leading ten clones occupy roughly 5.3% of the sample. This chain is built from TRBV6-1 and TRBJ1-3, with the identity of the D gene unclear. The origin of this receptor is a human donor whose cells served as feeder cells for cultures in a pregnancy study. The sequenced sample consisted of peripheral blood from another person, used as feeder cells. The nucleotide sequence reads TGTGCCAGCAGTCCCCCAGCCGGCTCTGGAAACACCATATATTTT. This encodes CASSPPAGSGNTIYF.